The text below deals with one T cell receptor beta chain. The target antigen is unknown. With a much larger clone just one base away, this may be a read error. TCRdb re-called the 5' RACE reads with MiXCR, one entry per CDR3 protein. In the table there are some 130,000 distinct CDR3 sequences, approximately 9.7% of which are singletons. These data are taken from a study of CD8 T cells in ankylosing spondylitis. The J segment lost 10 bases and the V segment lost 6 bases, leaving 11 bases of the junction unmatched. Germline V gene data show CDR1 as SNHLY and CDR2 as FYNNEI. This CDR3 region has 14 residues. Regarding the study as a whole: Clones tied to disease were said to be significantly enriched in matched ankylosing spondylitis synovial fluid.

This sequence joins TRBV2 and TRBJ2-3; TRBD1 matches 9 bases. The TCR was taken from a male donor with ankylosing spondylitis or in good health (not recorded which). The sequenced sample consisted of blood, either unsorted or a sorted T cell fraction (not recorded which). The CDR3 DNA reads as TGTGCCAGCAGCGACGGGACAGGGACTGATGCGCAGTATTTT. Translated: CASSDGTGTDAQYF.